This T cell receptor beta chain was retrieved from a study of T cells after yellow fever vaccination. General observations from the study: Among primary-vaccination clones, most reappeared after the booster, at almost 98% for CD4 and around 90% for CD8. Compared with primary, the secondary response was weaker and peaked at day 5, not 15.

Worth noting for this clonotype: Its antigen is not known.

In germline, CDR1 is DFQATT, CDR2 SNEGSKA (reference sequence). This CDR3 has 14 amino acids. V dropped 6 bases and J dropped 2 bases, with 15 bases sitting between them. UMIs and a universal primer site were added when TCR cDNA was made by 5'RACE template switching. TCRdb reanalysed the 5' RACE reads using MiXCR and keeps one entry per CDR3 protein. The table includes under 300,000 distinct CDR3 sequences, about 7.1% detected once. The clonotype originates from a man aged 30-40 years who received the YFV17D yellow fever vaccine. The input for sequencing was CD4+ T cells sorted from PBMCs, taken 15 days after the yellow fever booster vaccination. The chain recombines TRBV20-1 with TRBJ2-3, with D possibly being TRBD2 (5 bases). For the CDR3, the DNA is TGCAGTGCGAGGCTAGCCGCCGCCACAGATACGCAGTATTTT. The encoded protein is CSARLAAATDTQYF.